This TCR beta chain was found in a study of identical twins. The germline V gene has CDR1 SGHTA and CDR2 FQGTGA. With 5 bases removed from V and 10 bases from J, the gap between germline ends came to 12 bases. The length of the CDR3 is 12 residues. Template switching created a universal primer site, and the cDNA included unique molecular identifiers. MiXCR, run by TCRdb on the 5' RACE reads, gives a single entry per CDR3 protein. This table holds around 500,000 distinct CDR3 sequences, 14% found once. This same sample was also part of a study on yellow fever vaccine responses in identical twins.

The sample taken for sequencing was CD4+ T cells sorted from blood. This sequence was found in a woman in her late teens or twenties in good health. The J gene is TRBJ2-1, the V gene TRBV7-3; unclear D gene. The CDR3 loop reads CASSQSPYEQFF. DNA of the CDR3: TGTGCCAGCAGCCAAAGTCCCTACGAGCAGTTCTTC.